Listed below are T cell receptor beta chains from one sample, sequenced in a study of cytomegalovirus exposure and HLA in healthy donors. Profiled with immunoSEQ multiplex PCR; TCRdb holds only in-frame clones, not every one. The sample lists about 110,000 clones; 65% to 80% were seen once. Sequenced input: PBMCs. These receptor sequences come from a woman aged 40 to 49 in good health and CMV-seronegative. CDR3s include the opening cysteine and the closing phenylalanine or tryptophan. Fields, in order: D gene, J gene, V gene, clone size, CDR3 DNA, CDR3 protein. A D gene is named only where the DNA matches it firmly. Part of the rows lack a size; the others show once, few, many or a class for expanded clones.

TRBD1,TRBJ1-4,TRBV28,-,TGTGCCAGCAGTGACGAACAGGGACAGACTAATGAAAAACTGTTTTTT,CASSDEQGQTNEKLFF
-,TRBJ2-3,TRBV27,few,TGTGCCATCCTAGGAGATACGCAGTATTTT,CAILGDTQYF
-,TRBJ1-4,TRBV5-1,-,TGCGCCAGCAGCTTCATAAATACAGGGCGGGTGGAAAAACTGTTTTTT,CASSFINTGRVEKLFF
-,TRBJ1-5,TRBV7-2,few,TGTGCCAGCAGCTTACCAAATCAGCCCCAGCATTTT,CASSLPNQPQHF
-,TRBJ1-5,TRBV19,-,TGTGCCAGTAGTATAGTATCCGGGTCCCAGCATTTT,CASSIVSGSQHF
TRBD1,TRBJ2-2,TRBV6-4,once,TGTGCCAGCAGTGTGGGGACAGGGGATACCGGGGAGCTGTTTTTT,CASSVGTGDTGELFF
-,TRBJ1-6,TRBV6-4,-,TGTGCCAGCAGTGAAAACAGCCACCAAGCACCCCTCCACTTT,CASSENSHQAPLHF
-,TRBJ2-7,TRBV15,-,TGTGCCACCAGGGCGACGGGAACCTACGAGCAGTACTTC,CATRATGTYEQYF
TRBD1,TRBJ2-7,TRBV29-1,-,TGCAGCGCCTTGCCCGGGACAGGGCTTTACGAGCAGTACTTC,CSALPGTGLYEQYF
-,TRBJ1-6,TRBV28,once,TGTGCCAGCAGTCCCCAATTGAGGACCCTCCACTTT,CASSPQLRTLHF
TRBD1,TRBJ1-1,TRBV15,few,TGTGCCACCAGCAGATCCCGGGACAGGGGCAAGGTGAGGAACACTGAAGCTTTCTTT,CATSRSRDRGKVRNTEAFF
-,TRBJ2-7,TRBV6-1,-,TGTGCCAGCAGTGAAACGTTATGGATAGCGCAGTACGAGCAGTACTTC,CASSETLWIAQYEQYF
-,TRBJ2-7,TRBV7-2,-,TGTGCCAGCAGTTCTTCCCCGGGAGAGCAGTACTTC,CASSSSPGEQYF
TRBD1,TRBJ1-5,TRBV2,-,TGTGCCAGCAGTGAGTACAGGGGGGGCCAGCCCCAGCATTTT,CASSEYRGGQPQHF
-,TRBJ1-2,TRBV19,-,TGTGCCAGTAGTAATGCCGGCCTGACAGACAACTATGGCTACACCTTC,CASSNAGLTDNYGYTF
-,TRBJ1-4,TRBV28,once,TGTGCCAGCAGGCGACAGGAGAATAATGAAAAACTGTTTTTT,CASRRQENNEKLFF
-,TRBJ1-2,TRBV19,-,TGTGCCAGTAGATACCGGGCCAACGAAGCGGCGGGCTACACCTTC,CASRYRANEAAGYTF
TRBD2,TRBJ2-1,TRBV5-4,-,TGTGCCAGCAGCTTGTTTAGCGGGTATTACAATGAGCAGTTCTTC,CASSLFSGYYNEQFF
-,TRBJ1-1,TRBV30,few,TGTGCCTGGAGTCCGGACACACAGAACACTGAAGCTTTCTTT,CAWSPDTQNTEAFF
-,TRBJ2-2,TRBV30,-,TGTGCCTGGGACCGACAGGACACCGGGGAGCTGTTTTTT,CAWDRQDTGELFF
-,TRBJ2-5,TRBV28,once,TGTGCCAGCATCTCTGAAGAGACCCAGTACTTC,CASISEETQYF
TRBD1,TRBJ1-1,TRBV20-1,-,TGCAGTCCAGGGGGATACACTGAAGCTTTCTTT,CSPGGYTEAFF
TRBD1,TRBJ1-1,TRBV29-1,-,TGCAGCGTGCTTAGGGGGCTGAACACTGAAGCTTTCTTT,CSVLRGLNTEAFF
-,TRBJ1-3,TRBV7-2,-,TGTGCCAGCAGCTTGGTGGGGGGGCAGTCTTCTGGAAACACCATATATTTT,CASSLVGGQSSGNTIYF
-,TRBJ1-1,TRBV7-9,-,TGTGCCAGCAGCTCACAGGGTCACACTGAAGCTTTCTTT,CASSSQGHTEAFF
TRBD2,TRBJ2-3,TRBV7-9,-,TGTGCCAGCAGCTTAGTAGCGGGCCGGACCACAGATACGCAGTATTTT,CASSLVAGRTTDTQYF
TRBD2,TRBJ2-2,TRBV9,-,TGTGCCAGCAGCGTACTAGCGGGGGGCGGCGGGGAGCTGTTTTTT,CASSVLAGGGGELFF